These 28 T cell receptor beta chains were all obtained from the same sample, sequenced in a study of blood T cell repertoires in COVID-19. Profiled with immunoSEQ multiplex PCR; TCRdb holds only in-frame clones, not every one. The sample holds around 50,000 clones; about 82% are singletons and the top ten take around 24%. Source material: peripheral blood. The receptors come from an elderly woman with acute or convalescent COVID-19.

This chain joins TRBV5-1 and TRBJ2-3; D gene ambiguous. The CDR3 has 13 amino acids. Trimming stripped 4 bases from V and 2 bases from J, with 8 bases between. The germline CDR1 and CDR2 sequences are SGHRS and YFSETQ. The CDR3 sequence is CASSPEYTDTQYF. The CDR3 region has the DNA TGCGCCAGCAGCCCGGAGTACACAGATACGCAGTATTTT.

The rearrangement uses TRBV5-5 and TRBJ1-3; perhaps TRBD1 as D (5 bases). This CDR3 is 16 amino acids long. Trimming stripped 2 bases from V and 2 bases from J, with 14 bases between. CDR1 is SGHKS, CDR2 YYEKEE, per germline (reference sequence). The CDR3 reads CASSLHISGTGNTIYF. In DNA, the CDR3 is TGTGCCAGCAGCTTACACATTTCAGGGACTGGAAACACCATATATTTT.

CDR3 nucleotides: TGTGCCAGCTCACCAGGACAGGCTGTTCGCACTGAAGCTTTCTTT. Protein: CASSPGQAVRTEAFF. The chain links TRBV18 to TRBJ1-1, with TRBD1 matching over 7 bases. Unmatched junction bases numbered 7, after V lost 2 bases and J lost 4 bases. CDR1 and CDR2 (germline): KGHSH, LQKENI. The CDR3 extends over 15 amino acids.

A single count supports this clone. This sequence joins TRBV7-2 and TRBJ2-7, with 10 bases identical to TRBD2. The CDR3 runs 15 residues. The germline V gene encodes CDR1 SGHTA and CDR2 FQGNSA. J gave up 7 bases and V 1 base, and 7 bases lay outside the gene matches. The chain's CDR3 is CASSLVGLAGVEQYF. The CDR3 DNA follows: TGTGCCAGCAGCTTAGTCGGGCTAGCGGGGGTAGAGCAGTACTTC.

The CDR3 bases are TGTGCCAGCTCACCAGGGACAGGGCCCTACGAGCAGTACGTC. As protein: CASSPGTGPYEQYV. The rearrangement joins TRBV18 to TRBJ2-7; 9 bases map to TRBD1. Germline V CDR1 and CDR2: KGHSH, LQKENI. The CDR3 loop spans 14 amino acids. Germline trimming cut 2 bases from V and 2 bases from J; bases unmatched to any gene: 1.

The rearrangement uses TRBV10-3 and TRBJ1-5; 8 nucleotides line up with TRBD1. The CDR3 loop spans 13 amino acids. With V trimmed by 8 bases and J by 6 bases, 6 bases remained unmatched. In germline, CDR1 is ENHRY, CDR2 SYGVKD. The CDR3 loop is CAIGQGLSQPQHF. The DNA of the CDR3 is TGTGCCATCGGACAGGGACTGAGTCAGCCCCAGCATTTT.

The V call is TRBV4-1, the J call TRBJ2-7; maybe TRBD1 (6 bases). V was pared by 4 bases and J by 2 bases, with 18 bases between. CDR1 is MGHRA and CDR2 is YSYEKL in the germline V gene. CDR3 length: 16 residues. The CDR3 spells CASSRDMEIVTYEQYV. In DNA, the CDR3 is TGCGCCAGCAGCCGGGACATGGAGATTGTGACCTACGAGCAGTACGTC.

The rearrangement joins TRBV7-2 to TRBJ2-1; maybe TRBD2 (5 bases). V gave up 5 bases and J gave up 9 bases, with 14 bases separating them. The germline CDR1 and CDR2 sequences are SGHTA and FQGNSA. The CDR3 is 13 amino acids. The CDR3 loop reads CASSDDPSIEQFF. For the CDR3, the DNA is TGTGCCAGCAGCGACGACCCTAGCATTGAGCAGTTCTTC.

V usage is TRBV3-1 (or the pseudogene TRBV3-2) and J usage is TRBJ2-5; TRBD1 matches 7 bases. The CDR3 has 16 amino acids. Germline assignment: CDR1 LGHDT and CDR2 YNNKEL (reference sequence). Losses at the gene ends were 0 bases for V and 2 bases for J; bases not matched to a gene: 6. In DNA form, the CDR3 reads TGTGCCAGCAGCCAAGATTTGGGCAGGGGGCAAGAGACCCAGTACTTC. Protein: CASSQDLGRGQETQYF.

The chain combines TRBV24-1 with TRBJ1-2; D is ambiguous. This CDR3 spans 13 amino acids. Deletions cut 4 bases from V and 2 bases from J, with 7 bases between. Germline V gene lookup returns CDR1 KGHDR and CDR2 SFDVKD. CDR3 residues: CATSDTRNYGYTF. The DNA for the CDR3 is TGTGCCACCAGTGACACTAGAAACTATGGCTACACCTTC.

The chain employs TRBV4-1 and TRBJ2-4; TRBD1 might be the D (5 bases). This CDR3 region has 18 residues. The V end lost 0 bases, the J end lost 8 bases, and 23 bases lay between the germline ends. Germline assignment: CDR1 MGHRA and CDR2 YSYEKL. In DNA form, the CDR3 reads TGCGCCAGCAGCCAAGATCCAGGGTCAGGATCTCACCGTGACATTCAGTACTTC. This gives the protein CASSQDPGSGSHRDIQYF.

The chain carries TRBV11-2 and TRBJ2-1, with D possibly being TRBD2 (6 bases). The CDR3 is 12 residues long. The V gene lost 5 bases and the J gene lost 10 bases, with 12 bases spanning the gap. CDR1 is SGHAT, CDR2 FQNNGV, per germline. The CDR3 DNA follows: TGTGCCAGCAGCCACGGGCGGGGCGAGCAGTTCTTC. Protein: CASSHGRGEQFF. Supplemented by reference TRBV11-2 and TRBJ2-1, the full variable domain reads EAGVAQSPRYKIIEKRQSVAFWCNPISGHATLYWYQQILGQGPKLLIQFQNNGVVDDSQLPKDRFSAERLKGVDSTLKIQPAKLEDSAVYLCASSHGRGEQFFGPGTRLTVL.

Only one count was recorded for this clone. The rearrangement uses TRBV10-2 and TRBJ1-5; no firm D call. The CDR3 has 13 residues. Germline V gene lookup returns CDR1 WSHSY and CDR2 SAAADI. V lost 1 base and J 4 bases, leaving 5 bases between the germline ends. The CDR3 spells CASSELKNQPQHF. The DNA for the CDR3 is TGCGCCAGCAGTGAGTTAAAAAATCAGCCCCAGCATTTT.

The CDR3 bases are TGCAGTGCTAGTAGCGGGAGAGGCATGAGGGTCACAGATACGCAGTATTTT. It is translated as CSASSGRGMRVTDTQYF. This rearrangement joins TRBV20-1 to TRBJ2-3; 9 bases line up with TRBD2. The J segment lost 2 bases and the V segment lost 3 bases, leaving 12 bases of the junction unmatched. The CDR3 is made up of 17 amino acids. CDR1 and CDR2 (germline): DFQATT, SNEGSKA (reference sequence).

The CDR3 is CASSGADRRGHGELFF. The CDR3 DNA follows: TGTGCCAGCAGCGGAGCGGACAGGAGGGGACACGGGGAGCTGTTTTTT. The genes are TRBV11-3 and TRBJ2-2, with D possibly TRBD1 on 7 matching bases. The CDR3 covers 16 residues. The V gene's germline CDR1 is SGHNT and CDR2 YENEEA. V shed 5 bases and J shed 7 bases, with 20 bases lying between them. The variable domain in full, with the rest retrieved from reference TRBV11-3 and TRBJ2-2, is EAGVVQSPRYKIIEKKQPVAFWCNPISGHNTLYWYLQNLGQGPELLIRYENEEAVDDSQLPKDRFSAERLKGVDSTLKIQPAELGDSAVYLCASSGADRRGHGELFFGEGSRLTVL.

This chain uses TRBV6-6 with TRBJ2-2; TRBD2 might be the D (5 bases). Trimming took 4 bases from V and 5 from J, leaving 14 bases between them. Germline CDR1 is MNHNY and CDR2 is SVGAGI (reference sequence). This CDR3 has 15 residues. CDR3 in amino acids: CASSLTNGLTGELFF. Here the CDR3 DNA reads TGTGCCAGCAGTTTGACTAACGGTTTAACCGGGGAGCTGTTTTTT.

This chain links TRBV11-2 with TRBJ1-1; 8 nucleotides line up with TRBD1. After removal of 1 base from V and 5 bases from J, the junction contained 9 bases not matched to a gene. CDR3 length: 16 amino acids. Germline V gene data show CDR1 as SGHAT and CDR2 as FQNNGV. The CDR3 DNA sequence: TGTGCCAGCAGCTTAGGGGCAGGGGGCTTGAGAACTGAAGCTTTCTTT. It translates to CASSLGAGGLRTEAFF.

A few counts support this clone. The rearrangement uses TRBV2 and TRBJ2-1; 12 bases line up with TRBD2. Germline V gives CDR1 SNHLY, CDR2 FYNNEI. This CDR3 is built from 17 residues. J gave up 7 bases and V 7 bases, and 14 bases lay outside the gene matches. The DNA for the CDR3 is TGTGCCAGCACCCTCGATTCACTAGCGGGAGGTCGGAATGAGCAGTTCTTC. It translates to CASTLDSLAGGRNEQFF.

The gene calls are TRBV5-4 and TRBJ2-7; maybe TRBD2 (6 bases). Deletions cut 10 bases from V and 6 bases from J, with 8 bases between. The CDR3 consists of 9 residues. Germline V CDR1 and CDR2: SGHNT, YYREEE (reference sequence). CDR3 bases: TGTGCCTTCGGGGGCGAGCAGTACGTC. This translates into CAFGGEQYV.

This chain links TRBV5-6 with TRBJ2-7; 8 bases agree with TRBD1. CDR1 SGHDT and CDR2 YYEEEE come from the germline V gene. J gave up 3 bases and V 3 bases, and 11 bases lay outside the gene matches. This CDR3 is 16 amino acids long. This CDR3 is CASSSRTTGDLYEQYF. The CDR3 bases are TGTGCCAGCAGCTCCCGCACGACAGGGGACCTCTACGAGCAGTACTTC.

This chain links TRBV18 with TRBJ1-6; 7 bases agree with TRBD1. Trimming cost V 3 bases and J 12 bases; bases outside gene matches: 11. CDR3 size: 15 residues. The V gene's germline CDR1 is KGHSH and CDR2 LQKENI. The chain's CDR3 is CASSPDLTGLRPLHF. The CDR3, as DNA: TGTGCCAGCTCACCCGACCTGACAGGGCTTAGACCCCTCCACTTT.

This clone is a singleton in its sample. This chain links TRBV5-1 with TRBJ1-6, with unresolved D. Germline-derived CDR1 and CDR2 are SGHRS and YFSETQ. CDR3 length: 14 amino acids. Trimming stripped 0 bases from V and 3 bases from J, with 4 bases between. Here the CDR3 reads CASSLGSYNSPLHF. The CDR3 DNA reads TGCGCCAGCAGCTTGGGCAGCTATAATTCACCCCTCCACTTT.

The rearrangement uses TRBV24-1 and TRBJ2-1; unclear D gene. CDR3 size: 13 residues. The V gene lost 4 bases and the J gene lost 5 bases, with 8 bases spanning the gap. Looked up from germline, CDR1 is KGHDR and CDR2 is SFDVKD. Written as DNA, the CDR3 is TGTGCCACCAGTGACAATCGGGACAATGAGCAGTTCTTC. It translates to CATSDNRDNEQFF.

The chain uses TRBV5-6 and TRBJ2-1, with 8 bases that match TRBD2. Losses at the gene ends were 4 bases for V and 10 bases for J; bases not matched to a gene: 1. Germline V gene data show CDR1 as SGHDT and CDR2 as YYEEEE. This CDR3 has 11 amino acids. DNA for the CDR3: TGTGCCAGCAGCACTAGCGGAGAGCAGTTCTTC. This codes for CASSTSGEQFF.

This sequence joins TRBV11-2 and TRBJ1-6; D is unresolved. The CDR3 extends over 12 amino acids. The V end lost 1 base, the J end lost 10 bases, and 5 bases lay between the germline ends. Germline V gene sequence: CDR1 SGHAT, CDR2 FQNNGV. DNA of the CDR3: TGTGCCAGCAGCTTAGTCCTCTCACCCCTCCACTTT. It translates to CASSLVLSPLHF.

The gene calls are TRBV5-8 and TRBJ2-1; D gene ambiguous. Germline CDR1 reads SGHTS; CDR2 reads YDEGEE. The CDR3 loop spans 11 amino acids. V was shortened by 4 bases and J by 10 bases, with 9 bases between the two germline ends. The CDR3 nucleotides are TGTGCCAGCAGCATTAGCCAAGAGCAGTTCTTC. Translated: CASSISQEQFF.

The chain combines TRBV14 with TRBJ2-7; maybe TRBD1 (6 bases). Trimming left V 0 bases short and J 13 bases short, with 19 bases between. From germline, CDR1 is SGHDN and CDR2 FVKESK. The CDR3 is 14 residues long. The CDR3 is CASSQEIRDTRSYF. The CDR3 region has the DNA TGTGCCAGCAGCCAAGAGATCCGGGACACACGAAGTTACTTC.

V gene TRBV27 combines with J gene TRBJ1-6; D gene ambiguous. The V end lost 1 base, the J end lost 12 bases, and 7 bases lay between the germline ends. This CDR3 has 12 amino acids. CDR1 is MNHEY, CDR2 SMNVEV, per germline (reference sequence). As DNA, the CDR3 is TGTGCCAGCAGTTTATTGGCGGGACCCCTCCACTTT. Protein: CASSLLAGPLHF.